The rows below give T cell receptor beta chains drawn from one sample of a study of T-cell memory formation after mild COVID-19. TCRdb processed the 5' RACE reads anew with MiXCR; each CDR3 protein has one entry. Among some 290,000 distinct CDR3 sequences listed, roughly 15% were seen once. What was sequenced was PBMCs or a T cell subset sorted from them (not recorded which). Receptors were obtained from a man aged 18 to 35 who had mild COVID-19 (a few samples of this study predate the infection). Cell type and time point are not known. Each CDR3 is given with its conserved first and last residue. The D gene is left open where the match is weak. Clone size is stated in some rows and not others, as once, few, many or a class when expanded.

D gene | J gene | V gene | clone size | CDR3 length | CDR3 DNA | CDR3 protein
TRBD1 | TRBJ1-2 | TRBV5-1 | many | 14 | TGCGCCAGCAGCGTTGGACAGGGGGCGAACGGCTACACCTTC | CASSVGQGANGYTF
NA | TRBJ1-5 | TRBV7-2 | few | 16 | TGTGCCAGCAGCCCAAGAAGCAGGGAGTTGAATCAGCCCCAGCATTTT | CASSPRSRELNQPQHF
NA | TRBJ2-6 | TRBV19 | few | 16 | TGTGCCAGTAGTTCCAGGGCGAATCCTGGGGCCAACGTCCTGACTTTC | CASSSRANPGANVLTF
TRBD2 | TRBJ2-4 | TRBV20-1 | NA | 12 | TGCAGTGCCGAACCCGGGGGGAACATTCAGTACTTC | CSAEPGGNIQYF
NA | TRBJ2-2 | TRBV5-1 | many | 16 | TGCGCCAGCAGCGCCCAGGGGGGTCTGGACACCGGGGAGCTGTTTTTT | CASSAQGGLDTGELFF
TRBD1 | TRBJ2-1 | TRBV4-3 | NA | 13 | TGCGCCAGCAGCGCCCCAGGGGGCAATGAGCAGTTCTTC | CASSAPGGNEQFF
NA | TRBJ1-1 | TRBV20-1 | few | 13 | TGCAGTGCTACTCCGGGTGGGGACACTGAAGCTTTCTTT | CSATPGGDTEAFF
TRBD2 | TRBJ2-3 | TRBV4-3 | few | 16 | TGCGCCAGCAGCCAAGATCGCCGGGGGGGCCCAGATACGCAGTATTTT | CASSQDRRGGPDTQYF
TRBD1 | TRBJ2-7 | TRBV6-2/TRBV6-3 | few | 18 | TGTGCCAGCAGTTATGACAGGGGAGGTTACTCCTTCACCTACGAGCAGTACTTC | CASSYDRGGYSFTYEQYF
TRBD1 | TRBJ1-5 | TRBV11-1 | once | 16 | TGTGCCAGCAGCACTAATGGGACAGGGGGCGGGCAGCCCCAGCATTTT | CASSTNGTGGGQPQHF
NA | TRBJ1-1 | TRBV28 | NA | 13 | TGTGCCAGCAGTCCTATCGGACCACCGGGAGCTTTCTTT | CASSPIGPPGAFF
TRBD1 | TRBJ1-1 | TRBV6-2/TRBV6-3 | NA | 14 | TGTGCCAGCAGTTCACAGGGGGATGGGTCTGAAGCTTTCTTT | CASSSQGDGSEAFF
NA | TRBJ2-5 | TRBV13 | few | 14 | TGTGCCAGCAGCTTATGGCAGCTTCGGGAGACCCAGTACTTC | CASSLWQLRETQYF
TRBD2 | TRBJ2-1 | TRBV7-9 | many | 14 | TGTGCCAGCAGCCCCGGACTAGCGGGTAATGAGCAGTTCTTC | CASSPGLAGNEQFF
NA | TRBJ1-3 | TRBV10-3 | many | 13 | TGTGCCAGTATTCCAGCGTCCGGAAACACCATATATTTT | CASIPASGNTIYF
NA | TRBJ1-1 | TRBV2 | many | 13 | TGTGCCAGCAGTGGGCCAGGGCGAACTGAAGCTTTCTTT | CASSGPGRTEAFF
NA | TRBJ2-7 | TRBV20-1 | few | 13 | TGCAGTGCTAGGACAGACCACTCCTACGAGCAGTACTTC | CSARTDHSYEQYF
TRBD1 | TRBJ1-2 | TRBV7-8 | NA | 15 | TGTGCCAGCAGCCGCTCCGGGACAGGGAACAATGGCTACACCTTC | CASSRSGTGNNGYTF
TRBD2 | TRBJ2-1 | TRBV14 | few | 15 | TGTGCCAGCAGCGCGACTAGCGGGGGCGTCAATGAGCAGTTCTTC | CASSATSGGVNEQFF
NA | TRBJ2-7 | TRBV4-3 | few | 16 | TGCGCCAGCAGCCAAGATCCAGGGCAGGGGCTCTCCGAGCAGTACTTC | CASSQDPGQGLSEQYF
TRBD1 | TRBJ2-7 | TRBV10-3 | many | 14 | TGTGCCATCAGTGGAAGAGGGGGCAGTGGAGAGCAGTACTTC | CAISGRGGSGEQYF
NA | TRBJ2-3 | TRBV19 | NA | 14 | TGTGCCAGTAGTATGGCCAGGGGAACAGATACGCAGTATTTT | CASSMARGTDTQYF
NA | TRBJ2-5 | TRBV19 | few | 15 | TGTGCCAGTAGTATTGGGCCAGGGATTCAAGAGACCCAGTACTTC | CASSIGPGIQETQYF
NA | TRBJ1-5 | TRBV6-1 | once | 13 | TGTGCCAGCAGTGAGAAGGCGGGGCAGCCCCAGCATTTT | CASSEKAGQPQHF
NA | TRBJ1-2 | TRBV5-1 | NA | 12 | TGCGCCAGCAGCTACCAAAGCTATGGCTACACCTTC | CASSYQSYGYTF
TRBD1 | TRBJ2-7 | TRBV12-3/TRBV12-4 | NA | 13 | TGTGCCAGCAGAGGACAGGGGCACCACGAGCAGTACTTC | CASRGQGHHEQYF
NA | TRBJ2-3 | TRBV30 | NA | 10 | TGTGCCTGGACAGGGGATACGCAGTATTTT | CAWTGDTQYF
NA | TRBJ2-2 | TRBV4-1 | few | 13 | TGCGCCAGCAGCCAAGCATCGCCCGGGGAGCTGTTTTTT | CASSQASPGELFF
TRBD1 | TRBJ2-5 | TRBV6-6 | NA | 13 | TGTGCCAGCAGTTGGGGACAGGGAGAGACCCAGTACTTC | CASSWGQGETQYF
TRBD1 | TRBJ2-1 | TRBV4-1 | NA | 16 | TGCGCCAGCAGCCAGTCTACCGGGACAGGGGGCAATGAGCAGTTCTTC | CASSQSTGTGGNEQFF
NA | TRBJ1-1 | TRBV5-1 | many | 14 | TGCGCCAGCAGCTCCCAGGGCGCGAACACTGAAGCTTTCTTT | CASSSQGANTEAFF
NA | TRBJ2-5 | TRBV5-1 | many | 15 | TGCGCCAGCAGCTTGAGACCCTCCTATCCCCAGACCCAGTACTTC | CASSLRPSYPQTQYF
NA | TRBJ1-1 | TRBV2 | NA | 12 | TGTGCCAGCGTTGGGGGAGTCAGTGAAGCTTTCTTT | CASVGGVSEAFF
NA | TRBJ2-1 | TRBV5-1 | few | 11 | TGCGCCACCAGCAGCGAGGGGAGTCGGTTCTTC | CATSSEGSRFF
TRBD1 | TRBJ2-3 | TRBV27 | few | 15 | TGTGCCAGCAGTCGGGGACAGGGACGGTCAGATACGCAGTATTTT | CASSRGQGRSDTQYF
TRBD2 | TRBJ2-3 | TRBV5-6 | NA | 15 | TGTGCCAGCACCCTGAGCGGGGGAAGCACAGATACGCAGTATTTT | CASTLSGGSTDTQYF